These 28 T cell receptor beta chains share one sample of origin, sequenced in a study of T cell responses to AZD1222 COVID-19 vaccine. Here immunoSEQ multiplex PCR was the method, and the copy in TCRdb shows in-frame clones only, minus some. The sample holds over 150,000 clones, 90% seen once. Specimen: peripheral blood, collected on day 0 of AZD1222 vaccination. Receptor source: an adult in good health.

The chain is built from TRBV30 and TRBJ1-5; D possibly corresponds to TRBD1 (5 bases). The CDR3 is 13 residues long. From germline, CDR1 is GTSNPN and CDR2 SVGIG (reference sequence). Trimming shortened V by 5 bases and J by 5 bases, and 13 bases separated the two germline ends. CDR3 residues: CAWGRTGYQPQHF. DNA of the CDR3: TGTGCCTGGGGGCGCACAGGTTATCAGCCCCAGCATTTT.

The chain combines TRBV27 with TRBJ2-7; 8 positions agree with TRBD1. V gave up 8 bases and J gave up 3 bases; unmatched junction bases: 6. Germline CDR1 is MNHEY and CDR2 is SMNVEV (reference sequence). The CDR3 runs to 13 residues. The CDR3 region is CASAPGQGYEQYF. The CDR3 DNA follows: TGTGCCAGCGCTCCCGGACAGGGCTACGAGCAGTACTTC.

The chain combines TRBV2 with TRBJ1-1, with D hard to call. CDR1 and CDR2 (germline): SNHLY, FYNNEI. The CDR3 extends over 15 amino acids. V was shortened by 1 base and J by 0 bases, with 9 bases between the two germline ends. CDR3 coding DNA: TGTGCCAGCAGTGAAGTGGAAGTTATGAACACTGAAGCTTTCTTT. Translating it yields CASSEVEVMNTEAFF.

This chain links TRBV6-5 with TRBJ1-4, with D uncertain. CDR1 and CDR2 (germline): MNHEY, SVGAGI. V lost 6 bases and J lost 6, with 14 bases in between. The CDR3 spans 14 residues. The CDR3 here is CASSAPGRDEKLFF. The CDR3 DNA is TGTGCCAGCAGCGCACCGGGAAGGGATGAAAAACTGTTTTTT.

The J gene is TRBJ2-7, the V gene TRBV6-8; D gene unclear. Germline V gene lookup returns CDR1 MNHGY and CDR2 SAAAGT. Trimming cost V 0 bases and J 6 bases, with 15 bases left between them. This CDR3 has 15 amino acids. The DNA for the CDR3 is TGTGCCAGCAGTTACTCGAAAGCGACCCCAGGCGAGCAGTACTTC. Translated: CASSYSKATPGEQYF.

The rearrangement joins TRBV7-9 to TRBJ1-5; no clear D gene. This CDR3 contains 14 residues. V shed 4 bases and J shed 0 bases, with 7 bases lying between them. Per the germline V gene, CDR1 is SEHNR and CDR2 is FQNEAQ (reference sequence). The DNA for the CDR3 is TGTGCCAGCAGCTCGGTATATAGCAATCAGCCCCAGCATTTT. As protein: CASSSVYSNQPQHF.

The gene calls are TRBV9 and TRBJ2-2; D may match TRBD1 or TRBD2 (6 bases each). The CDR3 spans 14 residues. Germline V CDR1 and CDR2: SGDLS, YYNGEE. V shed 5 bases and J shed 7 bases, with 15 bases lying between them. In nucleotides, the CDR3 is TGTGCCAGCAGGGGAGGACAGACGGTCGGGGAGCTGTTTTTT. Residues: CASRGGQTVGELFF. The entire variable domain, with the rest obtained from reference TRBV9 and TRBJ2-2, is as follows: DSGVTQTPKHLITATGQRVTLRCSPRSGDLSVYWYQQSLDQGLQFLIQYYNGEERAKGNILERFSAQQFPDLHSELNLSSLELGDSALYFCASRGGQTVGELFFGEGSRLTVL.

The chain couples TRBV28 to TRBJ1-2; D might be TRBD1 (6 bases). The CDR3 consists of 14 residues. Germline assignment: CDR1 MDHEN and CDR2 SYDVKM. The germline V and J ends were trimmed by 4 bases and 4 bases, with 13 bases remaining between them. The CDR3 here is CASSSGQRAYGYTF. CDR3 nucleotide sequence: TGTGCCAGCAGTTCAGGACAGCGGGCCTATGGCTACACCTTC.

This clone was observed a handful of times. The rearrangement links TRBV6-5 to TRBJ1-6; tentatively, D is TRBD1 (6 bases). With 5 bases removed from V and 7 bases from J, the gap between germline ends came to 9 bases. There are 13 residues in the CDR3. Germline lookup yields CDR1 MNHEY and CDR2 SVGAGI. The CDR3 DNA reads as TGTGCCAGCAGTAAACAGGGCAATTCACCCCTCCACTTT. It yields the protein CASSKQGNSPLHF.

The genes are TRBV4-1 and TRBJ1-6, with D unclear. Germline CDR1 is MGHRA and CDR2 is YSYEKL. V lost 4 bases, J lost 8 bases, and 9 bases lay in between. This CDR3 has 13 amino acids. CDR3 nucleotides: TGCGCCAGCAGCCCCTCCCCTTATTCACCCCTCCACTTT. This gives the protein CASSPSPYSPLHF.

This chain joins TRBV5-6 and TRBJ1-2; TRBD1 agrees at 8 bases. Germline trimming cut 2 bases from V and 8 bases from J; bases unmatched to any gene: 8. CDR1 is SGHDT and CDR2 is YYEEEE in the germline V gene. This CDR3 contains 14 residues. The CDR3 region has the DNA TGTGCCAGCAGCTTCGGGACAGGAGGGATGGGCTACACCTTC. Encoded protein: CASSFGTGGMGYTF.

The V and J genes are TRBV11-3 and TRBJ1-2; D remains unclear. This CDR3 region has 13 residues. The V and J ends lost 4 bases and 4 bases respectively, with 10 bases between them. CDR1 and CDR2 (germline): SGHNT, YENEEA. DNA for the CDR3: TGTGCCAGCAGCTCGCAATCCGCCTATGGCTACACCTTC. As protein: CASSSQSAYGYTF.

The chain employs TRBV4-3 and TRBJ1-2, with D perhaps matching TRBD1 (6 bases). The CDR3 spans 16 residues. Germline lookup yields CDR1 LGHNA and CDR2 YSLEER. Trimming stripped 1 base from V and 6 bases from J, with 18 bases between. The DNA of the CDR3 is TGCGCCAGCAGCCAAGTGGCGTTGGGGGGGCATGATGGCTACACCTTC. Its protein product is CASSQVALGGHDGYTF.

In this sample, this clone turned up a few times. The DNA for the CDR3 is TGTGCCAGCGGACTCTCCTACGAGCAGTACTTC. It is translated as CASGLSYEQYF. The V and J genes are TRBV6-5 and TRBJ2-7; possible D gene TRBD2, 5 bases. Germline V gene lookup returns CDR1 MNHEY and CDR2 SVGAGI. This CDR3 contains 11 residues. Trimming left V 8 bases short and J 0 bases short, with 5 bases between.

The chain is built from TRBV7-2 and TRBJ1-6; D remains unclear. V was clipped by 1 base and J by 10 bases, with 11 bases between them. This CDR3 is 14 amino acids long. Looked up from germline, CDR1 is SGHTA and CDR2 is FQGNSA. CDR3 nucleotides: TGTGCCAGCAGCTTAGATCCCCTCGGATCACCCCTCCACTTT. Residues: CASSLDPLGSPLHF.

The V call is TRBV4-3, the J call TRBJ2-2; 9 bases agree with TRBD1. Germline values: CDR1 LGHNA, CDR2 YSLEER. CDR3 length: 18 residues. The V segment lost 1 base and the J segment 3 bases; nucleotides outside the gene matches: 9. CDR3 sequence reads: CASSQVRTRDRDTGELFF. The CDR3, as DNA: TGCGCCAGCAGCCAAGTCCGGACCCGGGACAGGGACACCGGGGAGCTGTTTTTT.

The rearrangement uses TRBV19 and TRBJ1-2; D not certain. The CDR3 is made up of 14 amino acids. Per germline, CDR1 LNHDA and CDR2 SQIVND (reference sequence). Trimming removed 3 bases from V and 2 bases from J, with 10 bases in between. CDR3 loop: CASSMRGRNYGYTF. CDR3 nucleotide sequence: TGTGCCAGTAGTATGCGAGGACGGAACTATGGCTACACCTTC. The variable domain in full, with the rest retrieved from reference TRBV19 and TRBJ1-2, is DGGITQSPKYLFRKEGQNVTLSCEQNLNHDAMYWYRQDPGQGLRLIYYSQIVNDFQKGDIAEGYSVSREKKESFPLTVTSAQKNPTAFYLCASSMRGRNYGYTFGSGTRLTVV.

Only one count was recorded for this clone. The chain recombines TRBV11-3 with TRBJ2-1; 12 bases line up with TRBD2. This CDR3 region has 19 residues. Germline lookup yields CDR1 SGHNT and CDR2 YENEEA. Losses at the gene ends were 3 bases for V and 0 bases for J; bases not matched to a gene: 9. The CDR3 reads CASSLDGLAGPGSYNEQFF. For the CDR3, the DNA is TGTGCCAGCAGCTTGGATGGACTAGCGGGGCCCGGCTCCTACAATGAGCAGTTCTTC.

The genes are TRBV28 and TRBJ1-5, with D perhaps matching TRBD1 (6 bases). The CDR3 runs 17 residues. Trimming removed 4 bases from V and 4 bases from J, with 20 bases in between. Germline V gene lookup returns CDR1 MDHEN and CDR2 SYDVKM. The CDR3 bases are TGTGCCAGCAGTTACCCGGGACACGGGTTGGAAAATCAGCCCCAGCATTTT. It translates to CASSYPGHGLENQPQHF. Variable domain in full (rest from reference TRBV28 and TRBJ1-5): DVKVTQSSRYLVKRTGEKVFLECVQDMDHENMFWYRQDPGLGLRLIYFSYDVKMKEKGDIPEGYSVSREKKERFSLILESASTNQTSMYLCASSYPGHGLENQPQHFGDGTRLSIL.

V gene TRBV4-3 combines with J gene TRBJ2-7; unclear D gene. Trimming removed 0 bases at V and 0 bases at J, with 9 bases between. The CDR3 covers 15 residues. Germline V CDR1 and CDR2: LGHNA, YSLEER. This chain's CDR3 is CASSQDGTFSYEQYF. CDR3 sequence (DNA): TGCGCCAGCAGCCAAGATGGCACTTTCTCCTACGAGCAGTACTTC.

The chain recombines TRBV7-6 with TRBJ1-2; 7 bases line up with TRBD1. This CDR3 has 15 amino acids. The germline V gene encodes CDR1 SGHVS and CDR2 FNYEAQ. Trimming removed 3 bases from V and 6 bases from J; junction bases left unmatched: 10. CDR3 DNA: TGTGCCAGCAGCTTCCGACAGGGAAGGGTCGATGGCTACACCTTC. Translated, it gives CASSFRQGRVDGYTF.

This rearrangement joins TRBV2 to TRBJ2-2; a possible D gene is TRBD2 (5 bases). The V gene lost 2 bases and the J gene lost 8 bases, with 9 bases spanning the gap. Germline V lookup: CDR1 SNHLY, CDR2 FYNNEI. This CDR3 is 13 amino acids long. Here the CDR3 reads CASSEKTGGELFF. CDR3 in DNA: TGTGCCAGCAGTGAAAAGACGGGAGGGGAGCTGTTTTTT. Combining the CDR3 with reference TRBV2 and TRBJ2-2 gives the whole variable domain EPEVTQTPSHQVTQMGQEVILRCVPISNHLYFYWYRQILGQKVEFLVSFYNNEISEKSEIFDDQFSVERPDGSNFTLKIRSTKLEDSAMYFCASSEKTGGELFFGEGSRLTVL.

This clone was found a few times. V usage is TRBV9 and J usage is TRBJ2-5, with TRBD2 matching over 9 bases. Trimming at V came to 4 bases and at J to 1 base, leaving 5 bases not matched to a gene. The CDR3 covers 15 residues. Germline V CDR1 and CDR2: SGDLS, YYNGEE. DNA of the CDR3: TGTGCCAGCAGCACGACTAGCGGCTCCCAAGAGACCCAGTACTTC. Amino acid sequence: CASSTTSGSQETQYF.

The table lists this clone with a count of one. V and J are TRBV7-9 and TRBJ2-2, with D uncertain. The CDR3 spans 14 residues. Germline values: CDR1 SEHNR, CDR2 FQNEAQ (reference sequence). The V and J ends lost 3 bases and 4 bases respectively, with 9 bases between them. The DNA for the CDR3 is TGTGCCAGCAGCTTCGGGTCAGGCACCGGGGAGCTGTTTTTT. It translates to CASSFGSGTGELFF. Full variable domain (remainder filled in from reference TRBV7-9 and TRBJ2-2): DTGVSQNPRHKITKRGQNVTFRCDPISEHNRLYWYRQTLGQGPEFLTYFQNEAQLEKSRLLSDRFSAERPKGSFSTLEIQRTEQGDSAMYLCASSFGSGTGELFFGEGSRLTVL.

In its sample, this clone was seen once. The chain carries TRBV5-6 and TRBJ1-2; 8 bases fit TRBD1. This CDR3 spans 12 amino acids. Germline-derived CDR1 and CDR2 are SGHDT and YYEEEE. Unmatched junction bases numbered 1, after V lost 4 bases and J lost 5 bases. In DNA, the CDR3 is TGTGCCAGCAGCAGGACAGGGTATGGCTACACCTTC. Protein sequence: CASSRTGYGYTF.

As DNA, the CDR3 is TGTGCCTCGCTGAGCAGGGTGGGAGGCTATGGCTACACCTTC. Amino acid sequence: CASLSRVGGYGYTF. J is TRBJ1-2 and V is TRBV28, with D possibly being TRBD1 (5 bases). Germline CDR1 and CDR2: MDHEN and SYDVKM. Between the trimmed V and J ends, which lost 11 bases and 4 bases, there was a span of 20 bases. This CDR3 spans 14 amino acids.

V gene TRBV11-3 combines with J gene TRBJ2-7; TRBD1 aligns across 8 bases. There are 14 residues in the CDR3. The V and J ends lost 1 base and 3 bases, in that order; junction bases with no gene match: 2. Germline V lookup: CDR1 SGHNT, CDR2 YENEEA. The CDR3 DNA reads TGTGCCAGCAGCTTAGCAGGGGGCGACTACGAGCAGTACTTC. Residues: CASSLAGGDYEQYF.

The rearrangement links TRBV6-6 to TRBJ1-2; 7 nucleotides match TRBD1. After removal of 5 bases from V and 7 bases from J, the junction contained 19 bases not matched to a gene. Germline CDR1 reads MNHNY; CDR2 reads SVGAGI (reference sequence). The CDR3 is 17 amino acids. DNA for the CDR3: TGTGCCAGCAGTCCCCTAATTCAGACAGGGAGAAATCTTGGCTACACCTTC. This translates into CASSPLIQTGRNLGYTF.